A selection of T cell receptor beta chains follows, all from one sample in a study of CD8 T cells in ankylosing spondylitis. MiXCR, run by TCRdb on the 5' RACE reads, gives a single entry per CDR3 protein. The sample carries some 840,000 distinct CDR3 sequences, about an eighth recorded once. The specimen sequenced was blood, either unsorted or a sorted T cell fraction (not recorded which). These receptor sequences come from a male donor with ankylosing spondylitis. Each CDR3 is given with its conserved first and last residue. The D gene is left open where the match is weak. Clone size appears in some rows only: once, few, many, or a class for an expanded clone.

TRBV7-2	NA	TRBJ2-5	TRBD1	CASSSETGGWETQYF	TGTGCCAGCAGCTCTGAAACAGGGGGGTGGGAGACCCAGTACTTC
TRBV5-1	few	TRBJ1-1	NA	CASSSLGGLVAEAFF	TGCGCCAGCAGTTCTCTCGGGGGGTTGGTCGCTGAAGCTTTCTTT
TRBV4-2	NA	TRBJ2-1	NA	CASSQASLRGGDEQFF	TGTGCCAGCAGCCAAGCTTCCCTTAGAGGAGGGGATGAGCAGTTCTTC
TRBV18	NA	TRBJ2-5	NA	CASQEGVETQYF	TGTGCCAGCCAAGAGGGGGTAGAGACCCAGTACTTC
TRBV7-2	many	TRBJ2-1	TRBD2	CASRERGASYNEQFF	TGTGCCAGCAGGGAGCGGGGAGCTAGCTACAATGAGCAGTTCTTC
TRBV7-2	NA	TRBJ1-2	NA	CASSLLRSANYGYTF	TGTGCCAGCAGCCTCTTGAGGTCAGCTAACTATGGCTACACCTTC
TRBV7-8	NA	TRBJ1-1	TRBD1	CASSPKRDSFTEAFF	TGTGCCAGCAGCCCAAAAAGGGACAGTTTCACTGAAGCTTTCTTT
TRBV24-1	NA	TRBJ2-5	NA	CATSVAGAGETQYF	TGTGCCACCAGTGTTGCAGGGGCGGGAGAGACCCAGTACTTC
TRBV20-1	few	TRBJ2-1	TRBD2	CSAFRGGYNEQFF	TGCAGTGCCTTCCGGGGGGGGTACAATGAGCAGTTCTTC
TRBV7-2	few	TRBJ1-1	NA	CASSLSRDLFEAFF	TGTGCCAGCAGCTTGTCCCGGGACTTATTTGAAGCTTTCTTT
TRBV5-5	many	TRBJ2-3	NA	CASSLVAHPTDTQYF	TGTGCCAGCAGCTTGGTGGCTCATCCCACAGATACGCAGTATTTT
TRBV28	few	TRBJ2-7	NA	CASSSYIYEQYF	TGTGCCAGCAGTTCGTACATATACGAGCAGTACTTC
TRBV3-1	NA	TRBJ1-1	NA	CASSQTAGTEAFF	TGTGCCAGCAGCCAGACGGCAGGGACTGAAGCTTTCTTT
TRBV20-1	few	TRBJ2-2	TRBD2	CSGGTSNTGELFF	TGCAGCGGGGGGACCTCGAACACCGGGGAGCTGTTTTTT
TRBV20-1	many	TRBJ1-2	TRBD1	CSARAYSGTGYGYTF	TGCAGTGCTAGAGCTTATTCCGGGACAGGGTACGGCTACACCTTC
TRBV2	many	TRBJ1-1	NA	CASSAGTLYEAFF	TGTGCCAGCAGTGCAGGGACACTTTACGAAGCTTTCTTT
TRBV7-9	few	TRBJ2-5	NA	CASSNRVRRRETQYF	TGTGCCAGCAGCAACCGGGTGCGGCGGAGAGAGACCCAGTACTTC
TRBV28	NA	TRBJ2-6	NA	CASTDGGEGANVLTF	TGTGCCAGCACCGACGGGGGAGAGGGGGCCAACGTCCTGACTTTC
TRBV7-2	NA	TRBJ2-2	NA	CASSSYRYTGELFF	TGTGCCAGCAGCTCCTACAGATACACCGGGGAGCTGTTTTTT
TRBV6-1	NA	TRBJ2-7	NA	CASSGPGQGGYEQYF	TGTGCCAGCAGTGGCCCAGGCCAGGGGGGCTACGAGCAGTACTTC
TRBV20-1	NA	TRBJ1-1	NA	CSARRPGRRNTEAFF	TGCAGTGCTCGTCGCCCGGGACGGAGGAACACTGAAGCTTTCTTT
TRBV20-1	NA	TRBJ2-1	TRBD2	CSAPSVGLAGDEQFF	TGCAGTGCTCCGTCTGTAGGACTAGCGGGTGATGAGCAGTTCTTC
TRBV7-2	few	TRBJ2-7	TRBD2	CASSPLAGNNRLEQYF	TGTGCCAGCAGCCCACTAGCGGGGAACAACAGACTCGAGCAGTACTTC
TRBV10-3	NA	TRBJ2-2	NA	CAIRGTVGELFF	TGTGCCATCAGGGGGACGGTCGGGGAGCTGTTTTTT
TRBV15	many	TRBJ1-3	NA	CATSRVYPGPGNTIYF	TGTGCCACCAGCAGAGTATACCCAGGCCCTGGAAACACCATATATTTT
TRBV7-9	NA	TRBJ1-1	TRBD1	CASSLAGTDEAFF	TGTGCCAGCAGCTTAGCGGGGACAGACGAAGCTTTCTTT
TRBV25-1	many	TRBJ2-1	NA	CASSAGQRFGEQFF	TGTGCCAGCAGTGCAGGACAGAGATTCGGTGAGCAGTTCTTC
TRBV7-9	NA	TRBJ2-1	NA	CASSSVGGLNEQFF	TGTGCCAGCAGCTCCGTAGGGGGGTTGAATGAGCAGTTCTTC
TRBV7-2	few	TRBJ1-5	TRBD1	CASSTQGARGNQPQHF	TGTGCCAGCAGCACTCAGGGGGCGCGAGGAAATCAGCCCCAGCATTTT
TRBV6-1	once	TRBJ2-7	NA	CASSEAEFYEQYF	TGTGCCAGCAGTGAAGCGGAGTTCTACGAGCAGTACTTC
TRBV4-3	few	TRBJ1-4	NA	CASSQEGGFREKLFF	TGCGCCAGCAGCCAAGAAGGAGGGTTTAGGGAAAAACTGTTTTTT
TRBV6-2/TRBV6-3	NA	TRBJ2-7	NA	CASSYAPGFYEQYF	TGTGCCAGCAGTTACGCGCCGGGATTCTACGAGCAGTACTTC
TRBV7-2	NA	TRBJ2-1	TRBD2	CASSFATSPYNEQFF	TGTGCCAGCAGCTTCGCGACTAGCCCCTACAATGAGCAGTTCTTC
TRBV4-3	NA	TRBJ2-3	TRBD2	CASSQMGLAGTDTQYF	TGCGCCAGCAGCCAAATGGGACTAGCGGGCACAGATACGCAGTATTTT
TRBV20-1	NA	TRBJ2-2	NA	CSASGGADTGELFF	TGCAGTGCTAGCGGTGGGGCGGACACCGGGGAGCTGTTTTTT
TRBV5-1	NA	TRBJ2-1	TRBD2	CASSLPRTSGRAPDSYNEQFF	TGCGCCAGCAGCTTGCCGCGGACTAGCGGGAGGGCCCCAGACTCCTACAATGAGCAGTTCTTC
TRBV20-1	many	TRBJ2-5	NA	CSAIVNRQETQYF	TGCAGTGCTATTGTGAACAGACAAGAGACCCAGTACTTC
TRBV7-3	few	TRBJ2-4	TRBD2	CASSLNPGGIQYF	TGTGCCAGCAGCTTAAATCCGGGGGGCATTCAGTACTTC
TRBV25-1	NA	TRBJ1-2	NA	CASSEYRGGSYGYTF	TGTGCCAGCAGTGAATATCGGGGGGGAAGCTATGGCTACACCTTC
TRBV5-1	NA	TRBJ2-7	TRBD1	CASSPLDRKQYF	TGCGCCAGCAGCCCCCTGGACAGGAAGCAGTACTTC
TRBV7-9	NA	TRBJ1-1	TRBD1	CASSSGTGVYTEAFF	TGTGCCAGCAGCTCCGGGACAGGGGTTTACACTGAAGCTTTCTTT
TRBV20-1	NA	TRBJ1-1	NA	CSARKTGNAEAFF	TGCAGTGCTAGAAAAACAGGGAACGCTGAAGCTTTCTTT
TRBV20-1	NA	TRBJ2-7	TRBD1	CSAKTGAPYEQYF	TGCAGTGCTAAAACAGGGGCGCCCTACGAGCAGTACTTC
TRBV29-1	many	TRBJ1-2	NA	CSVVGRSYTF	TGCAGCGTTGTCGGCAGGAGCTACACCTTC
TRBV29-1	few	TRBJ1-2	NA	CSGRLGGSNNGYTF	TGCAGCGGGAGGTTGGGAGGGAGTAACAATGGCTACACCTTC
TRBV20-1	many	TRBJ2-7	TRBD1	CSANLRDRAYEQYF	TGCAGTGCAAACCTCCGGGACAGGGCTTACGAGCAGTACTTC